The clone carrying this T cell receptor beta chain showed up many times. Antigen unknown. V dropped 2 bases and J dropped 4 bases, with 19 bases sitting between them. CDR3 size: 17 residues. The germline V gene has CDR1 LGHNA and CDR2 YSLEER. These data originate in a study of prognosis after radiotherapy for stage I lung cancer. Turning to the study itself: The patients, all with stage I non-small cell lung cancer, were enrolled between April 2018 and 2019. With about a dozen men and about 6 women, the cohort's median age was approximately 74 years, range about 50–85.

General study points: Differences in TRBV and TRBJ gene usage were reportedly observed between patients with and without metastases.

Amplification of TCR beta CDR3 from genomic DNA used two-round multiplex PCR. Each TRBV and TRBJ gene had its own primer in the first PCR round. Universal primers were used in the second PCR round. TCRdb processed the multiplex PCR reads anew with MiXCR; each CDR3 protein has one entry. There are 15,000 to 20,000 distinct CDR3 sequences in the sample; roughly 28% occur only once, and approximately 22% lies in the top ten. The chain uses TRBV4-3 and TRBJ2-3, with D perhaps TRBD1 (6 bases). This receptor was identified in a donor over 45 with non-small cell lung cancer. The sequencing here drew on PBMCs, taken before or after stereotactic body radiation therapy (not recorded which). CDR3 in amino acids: CASSQSAGASLSDTQYF. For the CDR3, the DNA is TGCGCCAGCAGCCAATCGGCAGGGGCTAGTTTATCAGATACGCAGTATTTT.